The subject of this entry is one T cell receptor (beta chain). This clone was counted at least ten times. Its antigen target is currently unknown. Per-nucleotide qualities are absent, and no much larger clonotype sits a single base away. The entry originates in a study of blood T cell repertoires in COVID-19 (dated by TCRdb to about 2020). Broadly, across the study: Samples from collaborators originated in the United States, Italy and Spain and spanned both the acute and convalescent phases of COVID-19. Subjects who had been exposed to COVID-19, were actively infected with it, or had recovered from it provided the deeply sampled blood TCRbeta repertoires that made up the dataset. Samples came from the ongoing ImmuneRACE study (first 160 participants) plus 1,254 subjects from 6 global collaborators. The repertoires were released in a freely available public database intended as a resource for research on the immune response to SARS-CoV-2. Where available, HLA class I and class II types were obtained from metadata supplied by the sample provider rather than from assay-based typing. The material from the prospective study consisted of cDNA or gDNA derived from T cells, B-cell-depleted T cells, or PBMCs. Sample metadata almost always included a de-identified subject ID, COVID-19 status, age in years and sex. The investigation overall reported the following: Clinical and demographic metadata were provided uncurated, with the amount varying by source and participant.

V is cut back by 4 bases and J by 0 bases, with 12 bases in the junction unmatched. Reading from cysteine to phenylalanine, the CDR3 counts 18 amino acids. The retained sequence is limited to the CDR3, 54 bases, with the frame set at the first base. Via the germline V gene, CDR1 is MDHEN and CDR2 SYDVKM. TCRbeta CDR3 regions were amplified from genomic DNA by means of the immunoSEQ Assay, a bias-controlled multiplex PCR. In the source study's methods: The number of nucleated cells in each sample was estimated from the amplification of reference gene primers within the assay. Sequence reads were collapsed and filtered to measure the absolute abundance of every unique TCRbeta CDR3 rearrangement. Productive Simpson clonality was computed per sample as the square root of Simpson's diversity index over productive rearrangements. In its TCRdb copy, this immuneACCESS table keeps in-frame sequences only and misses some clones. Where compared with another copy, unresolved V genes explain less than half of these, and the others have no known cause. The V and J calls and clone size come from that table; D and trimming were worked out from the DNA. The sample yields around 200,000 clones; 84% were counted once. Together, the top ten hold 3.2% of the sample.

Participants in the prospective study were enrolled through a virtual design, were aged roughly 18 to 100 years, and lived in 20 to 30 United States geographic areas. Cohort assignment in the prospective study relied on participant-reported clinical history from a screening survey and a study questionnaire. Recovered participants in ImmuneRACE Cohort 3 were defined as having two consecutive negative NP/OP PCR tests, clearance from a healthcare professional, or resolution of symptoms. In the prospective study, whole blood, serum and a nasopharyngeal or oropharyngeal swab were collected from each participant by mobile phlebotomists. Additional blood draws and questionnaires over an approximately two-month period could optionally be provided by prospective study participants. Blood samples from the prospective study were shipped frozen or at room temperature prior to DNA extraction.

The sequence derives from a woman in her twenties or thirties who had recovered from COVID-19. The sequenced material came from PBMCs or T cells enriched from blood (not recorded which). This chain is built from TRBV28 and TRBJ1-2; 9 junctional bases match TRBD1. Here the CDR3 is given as CASSSGREQGAPNYGYTF. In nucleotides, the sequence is TGTGCCAGCAGTTCCGGGAGGGAACAGGGGGCTCCTAACTATGGCTACACCTTC.